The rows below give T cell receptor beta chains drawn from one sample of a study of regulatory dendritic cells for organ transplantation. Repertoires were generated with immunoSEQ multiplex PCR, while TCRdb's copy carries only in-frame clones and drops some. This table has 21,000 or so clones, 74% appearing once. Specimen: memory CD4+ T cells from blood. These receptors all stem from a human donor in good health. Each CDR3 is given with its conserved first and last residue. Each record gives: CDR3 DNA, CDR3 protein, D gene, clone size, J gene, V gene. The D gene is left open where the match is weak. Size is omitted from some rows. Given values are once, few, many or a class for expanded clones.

DNA: TGTGCCAGCAGCGATGACAGGGCTGGAAACACCATATATTTT
CDR3: CASSDDRAGNTIYF
D: TRBD1
size: .
J: TRBJ1-3
V: TRBV9

DNA: TGTGCCAGCAGTCGAGAGACAGACGCTGGCTACACCTTC
CDR3: CASSRETDAGYTF
D: .
size: few
J: TRBJ1-2
V: TRBV6-5

DNA: TGTGCCAGCTCACCGACAACTGAAAACTATGGCTACACCTTC
CDR3: CASSPTTENYGYTF
D: .
size: .
J: TRBJ1-2
V: TRBV18

DNA: TGTGCCAGCAGCCGGGAGGGATTAAGTGATGAGCAGTTCTTC
CDR3: CASSREGLSDEQFF
D: TRBD2
size: once
J: TRBJ2-1
V: TRBV5-4

DNA: TGCGCCAGCAGCCACCGACAGGGCGACATAAACCTAACTAATGAAAAACTGTTTTTT
CDR3: CASSHRQGDINLTNEKLFF
D: TRBD1
size: .
J: TRBJ1-4
V: TRBV5-1

DNA: TGTGCCAGCAGCGTAGGAACTAGTACTTACAATGAGCAGTTCTTC
CDR3: CASSVGTSTYNEQFF
D: .
size: .
J: TRBJ2-1
V: TRBV9

DNA: TGTGCCAGCAGCTTGGCGACAGGGTCCCTAGAGCAGTACTTC
CDR3: CASSLATGSLEQYF
D: TRBD1
size: few
J: TRBJ2-7
V: TRBV5-6

DNA: TGTGCCACCAGCAGAGATCAAGGACTTTGGGGACAGGGAACCCATGAGCAGTTCTTC
CDR3: CATSRDQGLWGQGTHEQFF
D: TRBD1
size: few
J: TRBJ2-1
V: TRBV15

DNA: TGTGCCAGCATTAGGGGGAGTCAGGGGAACACTGAAGCTTTCTTT
CDR3: CASIRGSQGNTEAFF
D: .
size: once
J: TRBJ1-1
V: TRBV2

DNA: TGTGCCAGCAGCCCTGGGGGCTATAGCTACACCTTC
CDR3: CASSPGGYSYTF
D: .
size: .
J: TRBJ1-2
V: TRBV7-9

DNA: TGTGCCACCAGCAGAGAGTCGGCCGGTAGGGCGGGGGAGCAGTACTTC
CDR3: CATSRESAGRAGEQYF
D: .
size: .
J: TRBJ2-7
V: TRBV15